The next 27 T cell receptor beta chains were all read from a single sample in a study of graft-versus-host responses after intestinal transplantation (dated by TCRdb to the early 2020s). This specimen's time point label, interpreted: cells obtained before transplantation from donor or recipient. The antigens for these receptors are not known. The method behind the library was the immunoSEQ multiplex PCR assay. Drawn from immuneACCESS, this table holds only the in-frame rearrangements with V and J called that TCRdb kept. Clones are partly lost; checked studies trace under half to an unresolved V gene and leave the rest unexplained. In all, the sample holds 150,000 or so clones, and 92% of those were seen once. The ten top clones hold 0.19% of the sample. The sequences come from unstimulated CD4+ T cells sorted from spleen or lymph node cells, collected before intestinal transplant. The receptors derive from a human donor who received an intestinal transplant.

Of note for this clone: The same CDR3 is also encoded by other DNA sequences in this sample. The chain links TRBV19 to TRBJ2-1; TRBD2 is a possible D gene (5 bases). CDR3 length: 16 amino acids. V was trimmed by 5 bases and J by 0 bases, leaving 14 bases between them. The germline V gene has CDR1 LNHDA and CDR2 SQIVND (reference sequence). Written as DNA, the CDR3 is TGTGCCAGTAGTTCAGTCGGGATAGACTCCTACAATGAGCAGTTCTTC. Translating it yields CASSSVGIDSYNEQFF.

The rearrangement uses TRBV19 and TRBJ2-7; TRBD1 might be the D (6 bases). Germline V CDR1 and CDR2: LNHDA, SQIVND (reference sequence). Trimming left V 3 bases short and J 3 bases short, with 12 bases between. This CDR3 contains 14 residues. The CDR3 sequence: CASSILTGNYEQYF. The CDR3 nucleotides read TGTGCCAGTAGTATTCTTACAGGGAACTACGAGCAGTACTTC.

This chain joins TRBV6-1 and TRBJ2-5; 8 nucleotides match TRBD2. Germline CDR1 MNHNS, CDR2 SASEGT. The CDR3 totals 13 residues. V shed 5 bases, J shed 5 bases, and the junction held 4 bases outside the gene matches. DNA of the CDR3: TGTGCCAGCAGTCGTAGCGGGACGGAGACCCAGTACTTC. Translating it yields CASSRSGTETQYF.

J is TRBJ2-7 and V is TRBV9, with D maybe TRBD2 (5 bases). Deletions cut 6 bases from V and 4 bases from J, with 17 bases between. The CDR3 consists of 14 residues. Per the germline V gene, CDR1 is SGDLS and CDR2 is YYNGEE. DNA for the CDR3: TGTGCCAGCACCCCCGGACTGGGCCAGTACGAGCAGTACTTC. This sequence encodes CASTPGLGQYEQYF.

The chain links TRBV6-5 to TRBJ1-1, with 7 bases that match TRBD1. The CDR3 has 15 residues. Unmatched junction bases numbered 4, after V lost 2 bases and J lost 1 base. Germline V CDR1 and CDR2: MNHEY, SVGAGI. The CDR3 here is CASSYVQGRNTEAFF. The DNA of the CDR3 is TGTGCCAGCAGTTACGTACAGGGGCGGAACACTGAAGCTTTCTTT.

The rearrangement links TRBV18 to TRBJ1-2; D gene uncertain. Germline V gene lookup returns CDR1 KGHSH and CDR2 LQKENI. The V and J ends lost 3 bases and 4 bases respectively, with 15 bases between them. CDR3 length: 15 amino acids. The chain's CDR3 is CASSPVAEALYGYTF. CDR3 coding DNA: TGTGCCAGCTCACCCGTGGCAGAAGCACTCTATGGCTACACCTTC.

The chain is built from TRBV19 and TRBJ1-2, with D hard to call. Germline CDR1 is LNHDA and CDR2 is SQIVND (reference sequence). Trimming removed 3 bases from V and 3 bases from J, with 8 bases in between. The CDR3 contains 13 residues. The CDR3 here is CASSIASDYGYTF. CDR3 DNA sequence: TGTGCCAGTAGTATTGCATCAGACTATGGCTACACCTTC.

The chain uses TRBV5-4 and TRBJ2-1; 8 nucleotides line up with TRBD2. The CDR3 extends over 15 amino acids. Germline assignment: CDR1 SGHNT and CDR2 YYREEE (reference sequence). Germline trimming cut 0 bases from V and 5 bases from J; bases unmatched to any gene: 4. In nucleotides, the CDR3 is TGTGCCAGCAGCTTGGCTGGCGGGAGGCACAATGAGCAGTTCTTC. Amino acid sequence: CASSLAGGRHNEQFF.

The chain links TRBV30 to TRBJ2-1; a weak D match, TRBD2 (5 bases). Germline CDR1 reads GTSNPN; CDR2 reads SVGIG (reference sequence). Trimming took off 4 bases at V and 2 bases at J, with 15 bases between the two ends. The CDR3 is made up of 15 amino acids. The CDR3 coding sequence is TGTGCCTGGACCACACTAGTTGGGGCCTACAATGAGCAGTTCTTC. It yields the protein CAWTTLVGAYNEQFF. Full variable domain (missing parts from reference TRBV30 and TRBJ2-1): SQTIHQWPATLVQPVGSPLSLECTVEGTSNPNLYWYRQAAGRGLQLLFYSVGIGQISSEVPQNLSASRPQDRQFILSSKKLLLSDSGFYLCAWTTLVGAYNEQFFGPGTRLTVL.

The gene calls are TRBV7-2 and TRBJ1-4, with TRBD1 matching 9 bases. V shed 5 bases, J shed 4 bases, and the junction held 8 bases outside the gene matches. The CDR3 spans 16 residues. Germline-derived CDR1 and CDR2 are SGHTA and FQGNSA. The CDR3 here is CASSRDRAALNEKLFF. In DNA form, the CDR3 reads TGTGCCAGCAGCAGGGACAGGGCAGCCCTTAATGAAAAACTGTTTTTT.

V is TRBV7-8 and J is TRBJ2-1; D might be TRBD2 (6 bases). Looked up from germline, CDR1 is SGHVS and CDR2 is FQNEAQ. This CDR3 has 14 amino acids. With 3 bases removed from V and 5 bases from J, the gap between germline ends came to 11 bases. The CDR3 spells CASSLGGLNNEQFF. CDR3 nucleotides: TGTGCCAGCAGCTTGGGAGGCCTGAACAATGAGCAGTTCTTC.

The J gene is TRBJ2-6, the V gene TRBV7-8; 12 bases align to TRBD1. The CDR3 contains 18 residues. Germline CDR1 SGHVS, CDR2 FQNEAQ. Unmatched junction bases numbered 9, after V lost 5 bases and J lost 4 bases. The DNA of the CDR3 is TGTGCCAGCAGCGTCTCGGGACAGGGGGCTCCAGGGGCCAACGTCCTGACTTTC. Translated: CASSVSGQGAPGANVLTF.

This clone was detected once. The chain recombines TRBV14 with TRBJ2-1; D not certain. In germline, CDR1 is SGHDN, CDR2 FVKESK. The CDR3 sequence is 18 residues long. Trimming cost V 2 bases and J 2 bases, with 19 bases left between them. This chain's CDR3 is CASSQPPGASSPYNEQFF. CDR3 nucleotide sequence: TGTGCCAGCAGCCAACCTCCGGGTGCTTCCTCCCCCTACAATGAGCAGTTCTTC.

The chain couples TRBV5-1 to TRBJ1-4; D call uncertain. The CDR3 has 14 amino acids. V was pared by 4 bases and J by 0 bases, with 7 bases between. From germline, CDR1 is SGHRS and CDR2 YFSETQ. DNA of the CDR3: TGCGCCAGCAGCGACGGGACAACTAATGAAAAACTGTTTTTT. It translates to CASSDGTTNEKLFF.

This clone was detected a few times. The gene calls are TRBV14 and TRBJ1-3; D unresolved. This CDR3 has 13 residues. Germline CDR1 SGHDN, CDR2 FVKESK. Trimming left V 1 base short and J 4 bases short, with 5 bases between. The CDR3 region has the DNA TGTGCCAGCAGCCAAGTGAGGGGAAACACCATATATTTT. Translation: CASSQVRGNTIYF. The variable domain in full, with the rest retrieved from reference TRBV14 and TRBJ1-3, is EAGVTQFPSHSVIEKGQTVTLRCDPISGHDNLYWYRRVMGKEIKFLLHFVKESKQDESGMPNNRFLAERTGGTYSTLKVQPAELEDSGVYFCASSQVRGNTIYFGEGSWLTVV.

The CDR3 loop reads CATSRASQSTAKNIQYF. CDR3 DNA: TGTGCCACCAGCAGAGCTTCTCAATCAACAGCCAAAAACATTCAGTACTTC. The chain joins TRBV15 to TRBJ2-4; D gene uncertain. Trimming left V 1 base short and J 0 bases short, with 13 bases between. Per the germline V gene, CDR1 is LNHNV and CDR2 is YYDKDF (reference sequence). The CDR3 runs to 17 residues.

The chain carries TRBV5-1 and TRBJ1-4, with 8 positions matching TRBD1. With V trimmed by 1 base and J by 7 bases, 6 bases remained unmatched. This CDR3 is built from 15 residues. The germline CDR1 and CDR2 sequences are SGHRS and YFSETQ. CDR3 residues: CASSLSYRGSEKLFF. CDR3 in DNA: TGCGCCAGCAGCTTGAGTTACAGGGGGAGTGAAAAACTGTTTTTT.

This clone was counted a single time. V gene TRBV7-2 combines with J gene TRBJ2-3; possibly TRBD2 for D (5 bases). Per the germline V gene, CDR1 is SGHTA and CDR2 is FQGNSA. V lost 3 bases, J lost 0 bases, and 7 bases lay in between. The CDR3 has 14 residues. CDR3 region: CASSFGVSTDTQYF. CDR3 DNA sequence: TGTGCCAGCAGCTTCGGGGTCAGCACAGATACGCAGTATTTT. Using reference TRBV7-2 and TRBJ2-3 for the parts outside the CDR3, the full variable domain is GAGVSQSPSNKVTEKGKDVELRCDPISGHTALYWYRQSLGQGLEFLIYFQGNSAPDKSGLPSDRFSAERTGGSVSTLTIQRTQQEDSAVYLCASSFGVSTDTQYFGPGTRLTVL.

The V gene is TRBV27, the J gene TRBJ2-5; D may correspond to TRBD1 or TRBD2 (6 bases each). The ends were cut back, 6 bases at V and 4 bases at J, with 15 bases in the middle. Looked up from germline, CDR1 is MNHEY and CDR2 is SMNVEV (reference sequence). This CDR3 has 14 amino acids. The CDR3 DNA reads as TGTGCCAGCAGCGTGGGAGAGGGGGGAGAGACCCAGTACTTC. Encoded protein: CASSVGEGGETQYF.

The chain carries TRBV25-1 and TRBJ2-2; 9 bases match TRBD2. In germline, CDR1 is MGHDK, CDR2 SYGVNS. This CDR3 comprises 18 residues. The junction had 15 bases not matched to a gene; V was cut back by 4 bases and J by 6 bases. This CDR3 is CASSGLGVAGAGSGELFF. The CDR3 region has the DNA TGTGCCAGCAGTGGGCTCGGAGTAGCGGGAGCGGGATCCGGGGAGCTGTTTTTT.

The genes are TRBV21-1 and TRBJ2-3; TRBD2 is the table's D call, not checked against the DNA. TRBV21-1 has pseudogene status. The CDR3 is 19 amino acids. The CDR3 here is CASSGGENSPEGPTDTQYF. CDR3 in DNA: TGTGCCAGCAGCGGGGGGGAAAATAGCCCGGAGGGGCCCACAGATACGCAGTATTTT.

The chain couples TRBV28 to TRBJ2-3; D ambiguous. Trimming stripped 7 bases from V and 0 bases from J, with 8 bases between. CDR1 and CDR2 from the germline V gene are MDHEN and SYDVKM. CDR3 length: 13 residues. The CDR3 nucleotides read TGTGCCAGCATTCGCGACAGCACAGATACGCAGTATTTT. Encoded protein: CASIRDSTDTQYF.

The J gene is TRBJ2-7, the V gene TRBV19; the match to TRBD1 covers 8 bases. This CDR3 comprises 16 residues. Trimming at V came to 5 bases and at J to 2 bases, leaving 11 bases not matched to a gene. CDR1 and CDR2 (germline): LNHDA, SQIVND (reference sequence). The CDR3 bases are TGTGCCAGTAGTCACATCCCTGGACAGGGTGCCTACGAGCAGTACTTC. This sequence encodes CASSHIPGQGAYEQYF. The entire variable domain, with the rest obtained from reference TRBV19 and TRBJ2-7, is as follows: DGGITQSPKYLFRKEGQNVTLSCEQNLNHDAMYWYRQDPGQGLRLIYYSQIVNDFQKGDIAEGYSVSREKKESFPLTVTSAQKNPTAFYLCASSHIPGQGAYEQYFGPGTRLTVT.

The chain couples TRBV5-6 to TRBJ2-2; 14 bases match TRBD2. Trimming took 2 bases from V and 3 from J; bases not matched to a gene: 3. This CDR3 has 17 amino acids. Germline loops: CDR1 SGHDT, CDR2 YYEEEE. The CDR3 coding sequence is TGTGCCAGCAGCTTTCCGGGACTAGCGGGAGACACCGGGGAGCTGTTTTTT. Its protein product is CASSFPGLAGDTGELFF.

This chain uses TRBV28 with TRBJ2-4, with 10 nucleotides matching TRBD1. The CDR3 extends over 14 amino acids. Germline V CDR1 and CDR2: MDHEN, SYDVKM. V was clipped by 5 bases and J by 8 bases; unmatched bases: 6. Here the CDR3 DNA reads TGTGCCAGCAGTCCCGGACAGGGGGGAGACATTCAGTACTTC. Translated, it gives CASSPGQGGDIQYF.

The CDR3 bases are TGTGCCAGCAGTTACTCATTTGGGGTTGGTGAAAAACTGTTTTTT. Its protein is CASSYSFGVGEKLFF. The chain has TRBV6-5 and TRBJ1-4, with unresolved D. Trimming pared 0 bases from V and 7 bases from J, leaving 12 bases between. Germline V gene lookup returns CDR1 MNHEY and CDR2 SVGAGI. This CDR3 is 15 amino acids long.

A single count supports this clone. The chain carries TRBV7-8 and TRBJ1-3; D may be TRBD1 (5 bases). This CDR3 has 18 residues. The germline V and J ends were trimmed by 1 base and 0 bases, with 16 bases remaining between them. Germline CDR1 SGHVS, CDR2 FQNEAQ. The CDR3, as DNA: TGTGCCAGCAGCTTAGTTAGGAGGGGAGTCCTCTCTGGAAACACCATATATTTT. It specifies CASSLVRRGVLSGNTIYF. Together with reference TRBV7-8 and TRBJ1-3, the CDR3 gives the full variable domain: GAGVSQSPRYKVAKRGQDVALRCDPISGHVSLFWYQQALGQGPEFLTYFQNEAQLDKSGLPSDRFFAERPEGSVSTLKIQRTQQEDSAVYLCASSLVRRGVLSGNTIYFGEGSWLTVV.